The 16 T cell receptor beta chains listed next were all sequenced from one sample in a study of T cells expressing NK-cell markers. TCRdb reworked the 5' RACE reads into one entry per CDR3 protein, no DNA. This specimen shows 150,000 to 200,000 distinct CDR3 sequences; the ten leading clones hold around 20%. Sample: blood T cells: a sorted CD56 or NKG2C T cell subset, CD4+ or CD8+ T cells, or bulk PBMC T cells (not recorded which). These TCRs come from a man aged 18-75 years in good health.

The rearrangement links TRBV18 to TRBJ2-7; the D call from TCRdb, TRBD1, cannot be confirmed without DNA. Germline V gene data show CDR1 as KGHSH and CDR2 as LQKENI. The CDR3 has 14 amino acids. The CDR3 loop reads CASSREGRGLEQYF.

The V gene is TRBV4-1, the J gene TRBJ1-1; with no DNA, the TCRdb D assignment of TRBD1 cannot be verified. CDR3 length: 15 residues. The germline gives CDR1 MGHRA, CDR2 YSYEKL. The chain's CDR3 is CASSQVAGSGSEAFF.

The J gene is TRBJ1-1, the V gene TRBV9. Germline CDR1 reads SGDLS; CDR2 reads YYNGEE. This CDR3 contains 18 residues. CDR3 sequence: CASSVAPRGGGANTEAFF.

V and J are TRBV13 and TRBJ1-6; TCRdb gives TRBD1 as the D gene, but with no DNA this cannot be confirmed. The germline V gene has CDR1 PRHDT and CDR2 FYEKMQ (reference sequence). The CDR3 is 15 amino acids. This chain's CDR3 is CASSYGTGHNSPLHF.

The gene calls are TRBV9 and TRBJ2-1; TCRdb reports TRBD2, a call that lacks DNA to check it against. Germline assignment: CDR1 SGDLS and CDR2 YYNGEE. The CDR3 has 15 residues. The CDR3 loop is CASSGGRQTYNEQFF.

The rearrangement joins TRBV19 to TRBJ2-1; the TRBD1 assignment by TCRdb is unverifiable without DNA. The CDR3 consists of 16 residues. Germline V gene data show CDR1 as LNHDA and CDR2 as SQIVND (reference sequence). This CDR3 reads CASSILVTDRADEQFF. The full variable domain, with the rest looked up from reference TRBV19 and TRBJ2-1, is DGGITQSPKYLFRKEGQNVTLSCEQNLNHDAMYWYRQDPGQGLRLIYYSQIVNDFQKGDIAEGYSVSREKKESFPLTVTSAQKNPTAFYLCASSILVTDRADEQFFGPGTRLTVL.

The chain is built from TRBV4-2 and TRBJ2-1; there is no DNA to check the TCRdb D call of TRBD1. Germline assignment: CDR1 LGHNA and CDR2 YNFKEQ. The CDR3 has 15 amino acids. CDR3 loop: CASSPGQGWYNEQFF.

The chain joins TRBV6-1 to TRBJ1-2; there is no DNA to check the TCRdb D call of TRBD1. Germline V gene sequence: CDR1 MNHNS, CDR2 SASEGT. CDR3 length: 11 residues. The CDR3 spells CAAPSGGGYTF.

The CDR3 protein is CASSLSWADTQYF. The rearrangement uses TRBV28 and TRBJ2-3; no DNA is available, so the TRBD2 call from TCRdb remains unchecked. The V gene's germline CDR1 is MDHEN and CDR2 SYDVKM. The CDR3 is made up of 13 amino acids. Together with reference TRBV28 and TRBJ2-3, the CDR3 gives the full variable domain: DVKVTQSSRYLVKRTGEKVFLECVQDMDHENMFWYRQDPGLGLRLIYFSYDVKMKEKGDIPEGYSVSREKKERFSLILESASTNQTSMYLCASSLSWADTQYFGPGTRLTVL.

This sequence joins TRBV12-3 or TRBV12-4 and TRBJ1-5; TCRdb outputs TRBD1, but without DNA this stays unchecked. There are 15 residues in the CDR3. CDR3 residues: CASSPPGRENQPQHF.

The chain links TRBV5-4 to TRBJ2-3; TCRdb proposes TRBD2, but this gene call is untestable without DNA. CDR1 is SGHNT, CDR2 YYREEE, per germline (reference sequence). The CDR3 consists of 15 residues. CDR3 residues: CASSLTSGALDTQYF.

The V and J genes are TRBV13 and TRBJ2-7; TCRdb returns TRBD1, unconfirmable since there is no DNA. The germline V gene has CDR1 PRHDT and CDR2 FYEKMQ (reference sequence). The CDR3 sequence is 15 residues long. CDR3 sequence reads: CASSLEGRGGYEQYF.

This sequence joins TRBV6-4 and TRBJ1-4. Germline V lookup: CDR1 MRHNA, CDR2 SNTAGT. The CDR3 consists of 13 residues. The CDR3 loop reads CASSEVRKEKLFF.

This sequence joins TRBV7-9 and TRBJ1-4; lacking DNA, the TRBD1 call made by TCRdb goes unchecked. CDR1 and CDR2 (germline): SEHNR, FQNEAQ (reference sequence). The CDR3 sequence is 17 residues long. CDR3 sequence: CASSYGQGASTNEKLFF.

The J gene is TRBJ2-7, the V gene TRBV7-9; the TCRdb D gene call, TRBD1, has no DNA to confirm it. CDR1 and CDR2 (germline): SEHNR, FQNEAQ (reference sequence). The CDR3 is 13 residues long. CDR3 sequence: CASSPPQVHEQYF.

CDR3 amino acids: CASSQDGTVYNEQFF. V gene TRBV4-1 combines with J gene TRBJ2-1; TCRdb selects TRBD1, and the lack of DNA leaves this call unchecked. The CDR3 is made up of 15 amino acids. From germline, CDR1 is MGHRA and CDR2 YSYEKL.